The source of this T cell receptor beta chain is a study of control samples from healthy donors and cancer patients (dated by TCRdb to the early 2020s). For CDR1 and CDR2, the germline V gene lists SGHRS and YFSETQ. V is pruned by 4 bases and J by 0 bases, leaving 9 bases of the junction without a gene match. The CDR3, from cysteine to phenylalanine, totals 17 residues. The retained sequence is limited to the CDR3, 51 bases, with the frame set at the first base. The library was generated by the immunoSEQ multiplex PCR assay. The table was pulled from immuneACCESS by TCRdb, which kept in-frame rearrangements only. Such tables lose some clones; where checked, under half of the loss comes from unresolved V genes, and the rest has no known cause. This sample lists some 120,000 clones; about 90% were detected once. Clones ranked in the top ten supply roughly 2.8% of the sample. This clone was seen a single time. This receptor's antigen is unknown. No much larger clone is present one base from it, and per-base qualities are unavailable.

Recombination linked TRBV5-1 to TRBJ1-4; 7 bases in the junction line up with TRBD1. This receptor was taken from a man in his sixties in good health. The specimen was blood. For the CDR3, the sequence is CASSDPTGPATNEKLFF. The DNA is TGCGCCAGCAGCGACCCGACAGGGCCCGCAACTAATGAAAAACTGTTTTTT. Full variable domain (CDR3 extended with the reference TRBV5-1 and TRBJ1-4 proteins): KAGVTQTPRYLIKTRGQQVTLSCSPISGHRSVSWYQQTPGQGLQFLFEYFSETQRNKGNFPGRFSGRQFSNSRSEMNVSTLELGDSALYLCASSDPTGPATNEKLFFGSGTQLSVL.